The 20 T cell receptor beta chains in this list originate from one sample, sequenced in a study of cytomegalovirus exposure and HLA in healthy donors (dated by TCRdb to about 2017). The library was produced with the immunoSEQ multiplex PCR assay. The multiplex PCR relied on a mix of 60 forward primers for TCR Vbeta segments and 13 reverse primers for TCR Jbeta segments. Imported from immuneACCESS, the table was reduced by TCRdb to in-frame sequences with V and J called. These copies leave out some clones; in studies compared against another copy, an unresolved V gene accounts for under half, and the cause of the remainder is not known. This sample holds more than 110,000 clones; more than 70% were observed only once. 2% to 2.5% of the sample is in the top ten clones. Sequenced sample: PBMCs. The origin of the receptors is a man aged 50 to 60 in good health and CMV-seronegative.

Only a few counts were recorded for this clone. The sample carries other DNA sequences with the same CDR3. The chain links TRBV7-3 to TRBJ2-1, with D possibly matching TRBD1 (6 bases). Germline V gene lookup returns CDR1 SGHTA and CDR2 FQGTGA. The V gene lost 2 bases and the J gene lost 7 bases, with 9 bases spanning the gap. The CDR3 contains 13 residues. In nucleotides, the CDR3 is TGTGCCAGCAGCTTAGACAGGCGAAATGAGCAGTTCTTC. This gives the protein CASSLDRRNEQFF. The whole variable domain, remainder taken from reference TRBV7-3 and TRBJ2-1, is GAGVSQTPSNKVTEKGKYVELRCDPISGHTALYWYRQSLGQGPEFLIYFQGTGAADDSGLPNDRFFAVRPEGSVSTLKIQRTERGDSAVYLCASSLDRRNEQFFGPGTRLTVL.

The chain carries TRBV18 and TRBJ2-2, with TRBD1 matching 9 bases. Germline assignment: CDR1 KGHSH and CDR2 LQKENI. The CDR3 runs 16 residues. J gave up 7 bases and V 3 bases, and 9 bases lay outside the gene matches. DNA for the CDR3: TGTGCCAGCTCACCGACTTATACAGGGGGCAGCGGGGAGCTGTTTTTT. Protein: CASSPTYTGGSGELFF.

The rearrangement uses TRBV7-9 and TRBJ2-2; D possibly corresponds to TRBD1 (6 bases). Germline CDR1 and CDR2: SEHNR and FQNEAQ (reference sequence). The CDR3 has 16 amino acids. Deletions cut 4 bases from V and 5 bases from J, with 17 bases between. CDR3 DNA sequence: TGTGCCAGCAGCTCGACCTACAGGGTCGGAACCGGGGAGCTGTTTTTT. Translation: CASSSTYRVGTGELFF.

The chain links TRBV27 to TRBJ1-1, with 11 bases that match TRBD1. The junction had 12 bases not matched to a gene; V was cut back by 6 bases and J by 3 bases. Germline-derived CDR1 and CDR2 are MNHEY and SMNVEV (reference sequence). This CDR3 region has 17 residues. CDR3: CASRPFGTGGGDTEAFF. DNA for the CDR3: TGTGCCAGCAGGCCGTTCGGGACAGGGGGAGGAGACACTGAAGCTTTCTTT.

The rearrangement joins TRBV2 to TRBJ2-3; tentatively, D is TRBD2 (6 bases). Trimming took off 0 bases at V and 9 bases at J, with 19 bases between the two ends. This CDR3 comprises 16 residues. From germline, CDR1 is SNHLY and CDR2 FYNNEI. CDR3 amino acids: CASSEAILAGYETQYF. The DNA of the CDR3 is TGTGCCAGCAGTGAAGCGATACTAGCAGGTTATGAGACGCAGTATTTT.

The sample holds one count of this clone. This chain connects TRBV7-9 to TRBJ2-5; D unclear. V lost 2 bases to trimming and J lost 3 bases, with 10 bases between them. The CDR3 runs 14 residues. Germline V lookup: CDR1 SEHNR, CDR2 FQNEAQ (reference sequence). The CDR3 protein is CASSLTMAEETQYF. The DNA of the CDR3 is TGTGCCAGCAGCTTAACTATGGCAGAAGAGACCCAGTACTTC.

V is TRBV2 and J is TRBJ1-2; D might be TRBD1 (5 bases). Deletions cut 2 bases from V and 4 bases from J, with 20 bases between. Germline-derived CDR1 and CDR2 are SNHLY and FYNNEI. The length of the CDR3 is 17 residues. The CDR3 DNA reads as TGTGCCAGCAGTGAACAGCTGATTGGGGGGTCCGGCTATGGCTACACCTTC. It translates to CASSEQLIGGSGYGYTF.

The chain links TRBV18 to TRBJ1-2; D possibly corresponds to TRBD1 (6 bases). The CDR3 is 16 amino acids. The ends were cut back, 0 bases at V and 4 bases at J, with 15 bases in the middle. Germline V gives CDR1 KGHSH, CDR2 LQKENI. CDR3 region: CASSPPGNTGPYGYTF. For the CDR3, the DNA is TGTGCCAGCTCACCACCTGGAAACACAGGGCCCTATGGCTACACCTTC.

The chain combines TRBV27 with TRBJ1-1; possibly TRBD1 for D (6 bases). V lost 2 bases, J lost 7 bases, and 20 bases lay in between. Per germline, CDR1 MNHEY and CDR2 SMNVEV (reference sequence). This CDR3 is built from 16 residues. Written as DNA, the CDR3 is TGTGCCAGCAGTTTAAGTCCCCTCAGGGGAAGGGTTGAAGCTTTCTTT. This sequence encodes CASSLSPLRGRVEAFF.

A word on this clone: This same CDR3 is encoded by further DNA sequences in the sample. The genes are TRBV7-9 and TRBJ1-4; D is uncertain. Trimming pared 4 bases from V and 7 bases from J, leaving 4 bases between. CDR3 length: 11 amino acids. The germline CDR1 and CDR2 sequences are SEHNR and FQNEAQ (reference sequence). The CDR3 sequence: CASSSGEKLFF. In nucleotides, the CDR3 is TGTGCCAGCAGCTCGGGTGAAAAACTGTTTTTT.

The table lists this clone with a count of one. V is TRBV18 and J is TRBJ2-1, with 10 bases identical to TRBD1. The germline CDR1 and CDR2 sequences are KGHSH and LQKENI. This CDR3 comprises 15 residues. V was clipped by 1 base and J by 7 bases; unmatched bases: 4. The DNA of the CDR3 is TGTGCCAGCTCACCACGGGACAGGGGTATTAATGAGCAGTTCTTC. It yields the protein CASSPRDRGINEQFF.

The chain couples TRBV5-1 to TRBJ2-5; 10 bases map to TRBD1. The better agreement between TRBJ2-7 and the DNA end casts doubt on the J call. CDR3 length: 14 residues. The germline V gene has CDR1 SGHRS and CDR2 YFSETQ. CDR3 sequence reads: CASSLDWTGGEQYF. The CDR3 DNA is TGCGCCAGCAGCTTGGATTGGACAGGGGGCGAGCAGTACTTC.

The V gene is TRBV12-5, the J gene TRBJ1-1; D gene unclear. This CDR3 has 13 amino acids. From germline, CDR1 is LGHNT and CDR2 FRNRAP. The V and J ends lost 3 bases and 1 base respectively, with 6 bases between them. CDR3 sequence reads: CASGLTGNTEAFF. In DNA, the CDR3 is TGTGCTAGTGGTTTAACGGGGAACACTGAAGCTTTCTTT.

The rearrangement joins TRBV29-1 to TRBJ1-5; 7 bases fit TRBD1. CDR1 and CDR2 from the germline V gene are SQVTM and ANQGSEA. V was pared by 7 bases and J by 3 bases, with 6 bases of the junction left unmatched. This CDR3 contains 13 residues. The CDR3 DNA is TGCAGCGGTGCACAGGGGATCAATCAGCCCCAGCATTTT. Protein sequence: CSGAQGINQPQHF.

This clone showed up just a few times. The V gene is TRBV7-2, the J gene TRBJ1-2, with D unresolved. Germline loops: CDR1 SGHTA, CDR2 FQGNSA. V lost 5 bases and J 7 bases, leaving 20 bases between the germline ends. CDR3 length equals 15 residues. The CDR3 is CASSPYGRGFSGYTF. The CDR3 DNA reads as TGTGCCAGCAGCCCCTATGGACGGGGTTTTAGTGGCTACACCTTC.

This chain links TRBV28 with TRBJ2-7; D is undetermined. This CDR3 spans 12 amino acids. V shed 3 bases and J shed 6 bases, with 9 bases lying between them. Germline V gene lookup returns CDR1 MDHEN and CDR2 SYDVKM. The CDR3 DNA reads TGTGCCAGCAGTTTTTACCAGCGCGAGCAGTACTTC. Its protein is CASSFYQREQYF.

This clone was detected only once. The gene calls are TRBV5-4 and TRBJ1-3; 7 nucleotides agree with TRBD1. The ends lost 4 bases at V and 3 bases at J; junction bases unmatched: 4. The CDR3 totals 14 residues. Germline CDR1 and CDR2: SGHNT and YYREEE (reference sequence). For the CDR3, the DNA is TGTGCCAGCAGCCAAGACAGGGTTGGAAACACCATATATTTT. As protein: CASSQDRVGNTIYF.

This clone was detected only a few times. The V gene is TRBV5-4, the J gene TRBJ1-1; possible D gene TRBD1, 6 bases. Germline CDR1 and CDR2: SGHNT and YYREEE (reference sequence). The CDR3 length is 15 residues. Trimming left V 0 bases short and J 1 base short, with 10 bases between. CDR3 bases: TGTGCCAGCAGCTTGGCCGGGACACGGAACACTGAAGCTTTCTTT. Encoded protein: CASSLAGTRNTEAFF.

The chain employs TRBV19 and TRBJ1-1, with D possibly being TRBD1 (5 bases). The CDR3 is 13 amino acids. V lost 7 bases to trimming and J lost 0 bases, with 9 bases between them. Germline CDR1 and CDR2: LNHDA and SQIVND (reference sequence). CDR3 coding DNA: TGTGCCAGTACCCTAGGGGTGAACACTGAAGCTTTCTTT. This sequence encodes CASTLGVNTEAFF.

The chain combines TRBV29-1 with TRBJ1-1, with D tentatively TRBD1 (6 bases). Germline V gives CDR1 SQVTM, CDR2 ANQGSEA. The CDR3 loop spans 13 amino acids. V lost 6 bases and J 0 bases, leaving 11 bases between the germline ends. The CDR3 DNA is TGCAGCGTCCCGGGACACATGAACACTGAAGCTTTCTTT. It is translated as CSVPGHMNTEAFF.